These T cell receptor beta chains were read from a single sample in a study of cytomegalovirus exposure and HLA in healthy donors. Repertoires were generated with immunoSEQ multiplex PCR, while TCRdb's copy carries only in-frame clones and drops some. The table has around 180,000 clones, over 70% seen once. Sequencing was carried out using PBMCs. The receptors here all came from a woman in her thirties in good health and CMV-seropositive. CDR3s include the opening cysteine and the closing phenylalanine or tryptophan. Fields, in order: D gene, V gene, J gene, CDR3 length, clone size, CDR3 protein, CDR3 DNA. D genes are given only for firm matches. Part of the rows lack a size; the others show once, few, many or a class for expanded clones.

-	TRBV5-1	TRBJ1-3	16	-	CASSLNLGQPGDTIYF	TGCGCCAGCAGCTTGAACCTCGGACAGCCCGGGGACACCATATATTTT
TRBD2	TRBV7-8	TRBJ2-1	16	-	CANSERSGMPKNEQFF	TGTGCCAACTCGGAGAGGAGCGGGATGCCTAAGAATGAGCAGTTCTTC
-	TRBV30	TRBJ1-2	13	-	CAWNSAGGEGYTF	TGTGCCTGGAATTCGGCGGGGGGCGAGGGCTACACCTTC
-	TRBV5-1	TRBJ1-2	14	-	CASSLSPGNYGYTF	TGCGCCAGCAGCTTGAGCCCGGGTAACTATGGCTACACCTTC
TRBD1	TRBV10-3	TRBJ1-1	12	-	CAISEWAGGAFF	TGTGCCATCAGTGAGTGGGCAGGGGGTGCTTTCTTT
-	TRBV9	TRBJ2-1	15	-	CASSVSGANYNEQFF	TGTGCCAGCAGCGTTAGCGGAGCAAATTACAATGAGCAGTTCTTC
TRBD1	TRBV2	TRBJ2-7	13	-	CASRGTGYYEQYF	TGTGCCAGCAGGGGGACAGGGTACTACGAGCAGTACTTC
-	TRBV5-1	TRBJ2-5	14	-	CASSRDSVLETQYF	TGCGCCAGCAGCAGAGACTCCGTATTGGAGACCCAGTACTTC
TRBD1	TRBV28	TRBJ1-2	16	-	CASSFSTGEPNYGYTF	TGTGCCAGCAGTTTTTCGACAGGGGAACCTAACTATGGCTACACCTTC
TRBD2	TRBV5-1	TRBJ2-1	16	-	CASSQEGTSMNNEQFF	TGCGCCAGCAGCCAGGAGGGGACTAGCATGAACAATGAGCAGTTCTTC
TRBD2	TRBV9	TRBJ2-2	16	few	CASSFGTSAFDGELFF	TGTGCCAGCAGCTTTGGGACTAGCGCGTTCGACGGGGAGCTGTTTTTT
TRBD1	TRBV19	TRBJ1-3	15	-	CATSGTGGSGNTIYF	TGTGCCACCTCCGGGACAGGAGGCTCTGGAAACACCATATATTTT
-	TRBV7-2	TRBJ2-1	16	-	CASSLTGGAGYNEQFF	TGTGCCAGCAGCTTAACGGGGGGCGCGGGGTACAATGAGCAGTTCTTC
TRBD1	TRBV28	TRBJ1-5	19	once	CASSYSPGTGVYSNQPQHF	TGTGCCAGCAGCTACTCTCCCGGGACAGGGGTCTATAGCAATCAGCCCCAGCATTTT
-	TRBV27	TRBJ2-2	14	-	CASSFELSPGELFF	TGTGCCAGCAGTTTCGAGTTGTCACCCGGGGAGCTGTTTTTT
-	TRBV7-3	TRBJ1-2	17	once	CASSPGWGDPGDYGYTF	TGTGCCAGCAGCCCTGGTTGGGGTGACCCAGGGGACTATGGCTACACCTTC
-	TRBV2	TRBJ2-3	16	-	CASSPSRDTGTGTQYF	TGTGCCAGCAGCCCTAGCCGGGACACGGGAACCGGTACGCAGTATTTT
TRBD1	TRBV15	TRBJ1-5	15	-	CATSREITSGGTQHF	TGTGCCACCAGCAGAGAGATTACTTCAGGGGGGACCCAGCATTTT
-	TRBV10-3	TRBJ2-7	15	-	CAISEAASYSYEQYF	TGTGCCATCAGTGAGGCGGCTAGTTACTCCTACGAGCAGTACTTC
-	TRBV6-5	TRBJ2-7	13	-	CASSDPSDYEQYF	TGTGCCAGCAGTGACCCTAGCGACTACGAGCAGTACTTC
TRBD1	TRBV5-1	TRBJ1-5	15	-	CASSLDRGSNQPQHF	TGCGCCAGCAGCTTGGACAGGGGGAGCAATCAGCCCCAGCATTTT
-	TRBV19	TRBJ1-2	15	-	CASSPGQYPSYGYTF	TGTGCCAGTAGTCCCGGACAGTACCCGTCCTATGGCTACACCTTC
-	TRBV11-3	TRBJ1-2	13	-	CASSLRDNYGYTF	TGTGCCAGCAGCCTGAGGGATAACTATGGCTACACCTTC